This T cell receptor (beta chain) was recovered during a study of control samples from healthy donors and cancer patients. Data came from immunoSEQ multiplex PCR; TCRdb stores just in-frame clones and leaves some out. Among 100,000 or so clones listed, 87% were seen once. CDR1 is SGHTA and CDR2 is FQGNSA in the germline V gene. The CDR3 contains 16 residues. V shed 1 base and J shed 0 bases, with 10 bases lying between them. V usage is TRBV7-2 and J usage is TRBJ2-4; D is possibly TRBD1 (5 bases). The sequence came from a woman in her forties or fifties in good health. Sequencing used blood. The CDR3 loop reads CASSLEGVIAKNIQYF. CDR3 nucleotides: TGTGCCAGCAGCTTAGAAGGGGTAATAGCCAAAAACATTCAGTACTTC.